The rows below give T cell receptor beta chains drawn from one sample of a study of blood T cell repertoires in COVID-19. TCRdb's table, derived via immunoSEQ multiplex PCR, lists solely in-frame clones and lacks some. The sample includes about 180,000 clones, around 88% of them seen just once. The specimen sequenced was peripheral blood. The source of these receptors is a young woman with acute or convalescent COVID-19. Both conserved end residues are part of each CDR3. D genes are given only for firm matches. Only some rows state a clone size, as once, few, many or a class for expanded clones.

>NA|TRBJ1-1|TRBV3-1/TRBV3-2|NA
TGTGCCAGCAGCCAGGGGAGAAGCACTGAAGCTTTCTTT
CASSQGRSTEAFF
>NA|TRBJ2-7|TRBV5-5|NA
TGTGCCAGCAGCACCGGGACTCCGAGCGAGCAGTACTTC
CASSTGTPSEQYF
>NA|TRBJ2-1|TRBV16|NA
TGTGCCAGCATGGAGACCTACAATGAGCAGTTCTTC
CASMETYNEQFF
>NA|TRBJ2-7|TRBV4-1|NA
TGCGCCAGCAGCCAATCCCAGGACTTCTACGAGCAGTACTTC
CASSQSQDFYEQYF
>NA|TRBJ1-3|TRBV11-2|NA
TGTGCCAGCAGCTTAGGGTTGGCAAACACCATATATTTT
CASSLGLANTIYF
>TRBD2|TRBJ2-1|TRBV28|NA
TGTGCCAGCAGTACCGGGACTAGTAGATTGCATGAGCAGTTCTTC
CASSTGTSRLHEQFF
>NA|TRBJ2-2|TRBV2|NA
TGTGCCAGCACTTTATGGGAATCAGGGTACACCGGGGAGCTGTTTTTT
CASTLWESGYTGELFF
>NA|TRBJ2-5|TRBV9|NA
TGTGCCAGCAGCGTACGCGGGGTAGGCGAGACCCAGTACTTC
CASSVRGVGETQYF
>NA|TRBJ2-7|TRBV5-1|NA
TGCGCCAGCAGCTTCGGGGGAGTTGGCGAGCAGTACTTC
CASSFGGVGEQYF
>TRBD1|TRBJ2-7|TRBV3-1/TRBV3-2|NA
TGTGCCAGCAGCCGCGCCTTGACAGGGAACGAGCAGTACTTC
CASSRALTGNEQYF
>TRBD2|TRBJ2-1|TRBV2|few
TGTGCCGGACTAGCGGGAGGGCCTGTCCTCTCCTACAATGAGCAGTTCTTC
CAGLAGGPVLSYNEQFF
>NA|TRBJ2-1|TRBV2|NA
TGTGCCAGCAGTGCGGGGAATGAGCAGTTCTTC
CASSAGNEQFF
>NA|TRBJ2-1|TRBV24-1|NA
TGTGCCACCAGTGGTAGTAGCTCCTACAATGAGCAGTTCTTC
CATSGSSSYNEQFF
>TRBD2|TRBJ2-7|TRBV7-2|NA
TGTGCCAGCATGAGGACTAGCGGCTCCTACGAGCAGTACTTC
CASMRTSGSYEQYF
>NA|TRBJ1-2|TRBV5-8|once
TGTGCCAGCAGCTTGCCGGGGTACACCTTC
CASSLPGYTF
>TRBD2|TRBJ2-5|TRBV5-1|NA
TGCGCCAGCAGCTCCGGACTAGCGGGAGCTCAGGGACAAGAGACCCAGTACTTC
CASSSGLAGAQGQETQYF
>NA|TRBJ2-2|TRBV7-9|NA
TGTGCCAGCAGCCACTACACCGGGGAGCTGTTTTTT
CASSHYTGELFF
>NA|TRBJ2-1|TRBV29-1|NA
TGCAGCGTTGTTGTAATCTACAATGAGCAGTTCTTC
CSVVVIYNEQFF
>TRBD1|TRBJ1-1|TRBV6-1|NA
TGTGCCAGCAGTGATGGGACAGCCACTGAAGCTTTCTTT
CASSDGTATEAFF
>TRBD1|TRBJ2-1|TRBV28|NA
TGTGCCAGCAGTCCCTCACCGATAAGGGACAGCCGCTCCTACAATGAGCAGTTCTTC
CASSPSPIRDSRSYNEQFF
>NA|TRBJ1-5|TRBV6-5|few
TGTGCCAGCAGTCCTCAGGTTAAAGATCAGCCCCAGCATTTT
CASSPQVKDQPQHF
>NA|TRBJ2-3|TRBV2|NA
TGTGCCAGCACGCTAGCGCTCACAGATACGCAGTATTTT
CASTLALTDTQYF
>TRBD1|TRBJ1-4|TRBV5-1|NA
TGCGCCAGCAGAGGTACAGGGGGTGTTAATGAAAAACTGTTTTTT
CASRGTGGVNEKLFF
>TRBD1|TRBJ2-7|TRBV6-5|NA
TGTGCCAGCAGGGGGACAGGGGGCCACGAGCAGTACTTC
CASRGTGGHEQYF
>NA|TRBJ1-2|TRBV5-1|NA
TGCGCCAGCAGCTCCCAGACAGAAAATGGCTATGGCTACACCTTC
CASSSQTENGYGYTF
>NA|TRBJ2-5|TRBV5-1|NA
TGCGCCAGCAGCTTGGCGGTGGAAGAGACCCAGTACTTC
CASSLAVEETQYF
>NA|TRBJ1-1|TRBV27|once
TGTGCCAGCAAGGTCGGGAGGAACACTGAAGCTTTCTTT
CASKVGRNTEAFF
>NA|TRBJ1-2|TRBV19|NA
TGTGCCAGTAACCCCGGGACTGGGAACTATGGCTACACCTTC
CASNPGTGNYGYTF
>NA|TRBJ1-1|TRBV24-1|NA
TGTGCCACCAGTGATTCTCGGCAGGGGAACACTGAAGCTTTCTTT
CATSDSRQGNTEAFF